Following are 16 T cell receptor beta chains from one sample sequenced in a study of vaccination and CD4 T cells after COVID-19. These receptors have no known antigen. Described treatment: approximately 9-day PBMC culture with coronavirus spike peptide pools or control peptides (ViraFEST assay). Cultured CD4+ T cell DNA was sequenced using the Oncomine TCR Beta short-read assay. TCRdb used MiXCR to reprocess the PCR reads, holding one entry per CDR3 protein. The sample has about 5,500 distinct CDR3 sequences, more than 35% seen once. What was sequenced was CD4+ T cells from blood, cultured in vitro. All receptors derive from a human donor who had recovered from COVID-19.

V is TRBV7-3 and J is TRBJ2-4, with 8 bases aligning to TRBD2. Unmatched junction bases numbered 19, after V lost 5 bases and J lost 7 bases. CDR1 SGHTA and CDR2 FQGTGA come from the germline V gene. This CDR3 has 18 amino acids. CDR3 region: CASSPTGGRGAPANIQYF. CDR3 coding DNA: TGTGCCAGCAGCCCAACGGGTGGGCGGGGGGCCCCCGCCAACATTCAGTACTTC.

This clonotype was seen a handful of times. CDR3 sequence reads: CSASSIGQPQHF. The CDR3 coding sequence is TGCAGTGCTAGTTCCATCGGGCAGCCCCAGCATTTT. The rearrangement links TRBV20-1 to TRBJ1-5, with D unclear. Germline assignment: CDR1 DFQATT and CDR2 SNEGSKA (reference sequence). The CDR3 contains 12 residues. V lost 3 bases to trimming and J lost 7 bases, with 10 bases between them.

The CDR3 sequence is CASNPMGGTEAFF. The CDR3, as DNA: TGTGCCAGCAACCCCATGGGGGGGACTGAAGCTTTCTTT. The chain links TRBV7-9 to TRBJ1-1; D is possibly TRBD1 (5 bases). CDR1 SEHNR and CDR2 FQNEAQ come from the germline V gene (reference sequence). This CDR3 contains 13 residues. Trimming cost V 7 bases and J 5 bases, with 14 bases left between them.

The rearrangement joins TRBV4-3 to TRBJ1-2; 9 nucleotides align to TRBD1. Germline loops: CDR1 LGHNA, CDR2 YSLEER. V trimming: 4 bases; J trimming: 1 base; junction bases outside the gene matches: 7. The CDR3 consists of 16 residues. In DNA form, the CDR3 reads TGCGCCAGCAGCCTTGCTGGGACAGGGAATAACTATGGCTACACCTTC. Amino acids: CASSLAGTGNNYGYTF.

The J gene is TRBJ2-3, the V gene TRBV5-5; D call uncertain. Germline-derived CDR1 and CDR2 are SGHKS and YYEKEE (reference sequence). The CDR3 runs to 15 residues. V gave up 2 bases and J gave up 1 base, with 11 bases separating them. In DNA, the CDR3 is TGTGCCAGCAGCTTCCGATTAGAAGGCACAGATACGCAGTATTTT. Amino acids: CASSFRLEGTDTQYF.

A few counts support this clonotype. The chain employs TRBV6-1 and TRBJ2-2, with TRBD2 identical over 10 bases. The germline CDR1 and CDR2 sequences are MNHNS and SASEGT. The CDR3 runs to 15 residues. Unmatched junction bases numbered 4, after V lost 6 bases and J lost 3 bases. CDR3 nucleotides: TGTGCCAGCAGGATAGCGGGAGGATACACCGGGGAGCTGTTTTTT. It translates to CASRIAGGYTGELFF.

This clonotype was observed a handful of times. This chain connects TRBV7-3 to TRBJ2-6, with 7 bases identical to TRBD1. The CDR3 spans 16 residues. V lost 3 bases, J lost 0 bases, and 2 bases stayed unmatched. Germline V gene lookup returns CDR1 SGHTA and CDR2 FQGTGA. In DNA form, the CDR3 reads TGTGCCAGCAGCTTGACAGGGCGCTCTGGGGCCAACGTCCTGACTTTC. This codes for CASSLTGRSGANVLTF.

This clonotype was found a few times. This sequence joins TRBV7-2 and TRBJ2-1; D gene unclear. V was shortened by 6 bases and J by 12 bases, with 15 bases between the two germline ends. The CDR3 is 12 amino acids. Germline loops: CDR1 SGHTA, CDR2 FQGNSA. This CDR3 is CASSTIGIGQFF. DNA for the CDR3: TGTGCCAGCAGTACAATAGGTATCGGGCAGTTCTTC.

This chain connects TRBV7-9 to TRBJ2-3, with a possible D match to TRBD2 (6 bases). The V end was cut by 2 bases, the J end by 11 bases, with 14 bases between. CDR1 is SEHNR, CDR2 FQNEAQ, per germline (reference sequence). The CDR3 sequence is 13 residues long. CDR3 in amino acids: CASSLSWDSMQYF. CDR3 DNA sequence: TGTGCCAGCAGCTTATCATGGGACTCGATGCAGTATTTT. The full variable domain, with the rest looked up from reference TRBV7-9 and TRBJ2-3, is DTGVSQNPRHKITKRGQNVTFRCDPISEHNRLYWYRQTLGQGPEFLTYFQNEAQLEKSRLLSDRFSAERPKGSFSTLEIQRTEQGDSAMYLCASSLSWDSMQYFGPGTRLTVL.

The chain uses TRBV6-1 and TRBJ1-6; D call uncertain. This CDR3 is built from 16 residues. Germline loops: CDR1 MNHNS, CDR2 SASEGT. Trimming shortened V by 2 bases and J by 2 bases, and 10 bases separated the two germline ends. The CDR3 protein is CASSERVGTYNSPLHF. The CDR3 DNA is TGTGCCAGCAGTGAACGAGTCGGGACCTATAATTCACCCCTCCACTTT.

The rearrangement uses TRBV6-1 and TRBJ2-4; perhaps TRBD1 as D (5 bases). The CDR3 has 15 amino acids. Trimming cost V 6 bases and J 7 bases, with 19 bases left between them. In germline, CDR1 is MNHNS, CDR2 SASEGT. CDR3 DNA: TGTGCCAGCAGACCCGAGTCCTGGGGCAGGAACATTCAGTACTTC. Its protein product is CASRPESWGRNIQYF.

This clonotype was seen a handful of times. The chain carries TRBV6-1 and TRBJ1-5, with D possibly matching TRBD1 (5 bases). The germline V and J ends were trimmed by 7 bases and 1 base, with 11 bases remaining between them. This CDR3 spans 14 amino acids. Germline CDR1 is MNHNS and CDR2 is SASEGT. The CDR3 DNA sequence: TGTGCCAGCACGAGACAGACAAGCAATCAGCCCCAGCATTTT. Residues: CASTRQTSNQPQHF.

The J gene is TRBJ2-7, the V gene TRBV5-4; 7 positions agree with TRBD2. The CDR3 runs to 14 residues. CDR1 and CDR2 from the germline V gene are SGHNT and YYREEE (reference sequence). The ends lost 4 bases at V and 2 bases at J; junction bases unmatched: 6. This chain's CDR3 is CASSPRTSPYEQYF. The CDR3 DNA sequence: TGTGCCAGCAGCCCGAGGACTAGTCCCTACGAGCAGTACTTC.

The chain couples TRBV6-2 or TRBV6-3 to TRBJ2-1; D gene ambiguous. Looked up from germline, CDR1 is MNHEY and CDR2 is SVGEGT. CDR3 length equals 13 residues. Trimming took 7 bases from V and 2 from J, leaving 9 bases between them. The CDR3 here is CASNGLAYNEQFF. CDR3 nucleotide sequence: TGTGCCAGCAACGGCCTAGCCTACAATGAGCAGTTCTTC.

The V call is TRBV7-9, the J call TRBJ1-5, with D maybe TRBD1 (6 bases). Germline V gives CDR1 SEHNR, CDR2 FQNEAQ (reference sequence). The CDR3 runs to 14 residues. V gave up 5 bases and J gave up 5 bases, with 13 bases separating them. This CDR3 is CASSLTGLYQPQHF. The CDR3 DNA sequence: TGTGCCAGCAGCCTTACAGGGTTATATCAGCCCCAGCATTTT.

The CDR3 bases are TGCAGTGCTAGAGATCCCGTAGGGTCTGGAAACACCATATATTTT. This translates into CSARDPVGSGNTIYF. The J gene is TRBJ1-3, the V gene TRBV20-1; no clear D. CDR1 and CDR2 (germline): DFQATT, SNEGSKA (reference sequence). V lost 0 bases and J lost 1, with 10 bases in between. The CDR3 spans 15 residues.